Below, 31 T cell receptor beta chains from the same sample are listed, as sequenced in a study of identical twins. TCRdb used MiXCR to reprocess the 5' RACE reads, holding one entry per CDR3 protein. The data hold hundreds of thousands of distinct CDR3 sequences, with 8% to 9% observed a single time. These data are also associated with another study on yellow fever vaccine responses in identical twins.

Sequenced: PBMCs. All receptors derive from a woman aged 18 to 35 in good health.

This clonotype was seen at least ten times. The chain is built from TRBV3-1 and TRBJ2-3; a possible D gene is TRBD1 (6 bases). CDR1 is LGHDT, CDR2 YNNKEL, per germline (reference sequence). This CDR3 spans 16 amino acids. The V end lost 0 bases, the J end lost 4 bases, and 14 bases lay between the germline ends. CDR3 coding DNA: TGTGCCAGCAGCCAAGATCCCACGACAGGCGCAGATACGCAGTATTTT. This sequence encodes CASSQDPTTGADTQYF.

This clonotype has more than one count but fewer than ten. The genes are TRBV4-2 and TRBJ2-2; 10 positions agree with TRBD2. This CDR3 comprises 18 residues. V shed 4 bases and J 4 bases; nucleotides not matched to a gene: 12. Germline V lookup: CDR1 LGHNA, CDR2 YNFKEQ. The DNA for the CDR3 is TGTGCCAGCAGCCGAGACCTTAAACTAGCGGGGCGCACCGGGGAGCTGTTTTTT. This sequence encodes CASSRDLKLAGRTGELFF.

As concerns this clonotype: One end of the junction varies from germline; a read error may be responsible. V usage is TRBV29-1 and J usage is TRBJ2-7; perhaps TRBD2 as D (5 bases). CDR3 length: 15 residues. The germline CDR1 and CDR2 sequences are SQVTM and ANQGSEA. CDR3 bases: TGCAGCGTTGGAACCGAGTCCGGGATTTCCTTCGAGCAGTACTTC. Protein: CSVGTESGISFEQYF.

In this sample, this clonotype turned up a few times. The CDR3 protein is CSAVAPQRSYNEQFF. In nucleotides, the CDR3 is TGCAGTGCTGTCGCTCCCCAAAGGTCCTACAATGAGCAGTTCTTC. The chain is built from TRBV20-1 and TRBJ2-1, with D unresolved. The V end lost 5 bases, the J end lost 1 base, and 15 bases lay between the germline ends. This CDR3 spans 15 amino acids. Per germline, CDR1 DFQATT and CDR2 SNEGSKA (reference sequence).

A few counts support this clonotype. The chain combines TRBV29-1 with TRBJ2-5; D is possibly TRBD1 (6 bases). Trimming took 8 bases from V and 4 from J, leaving 26 bases between them. This CDR3 has 16 amino acids. Germline lookup yields CDR1 SQVTM and CDR2 ANQGSEA. In nucleotides, the CDR3 is TGCAGCTCCCAGCGAGGCAGGGCTCAAGGGGGAGAGACCCAGTACTTC. This gives the protein CSSQRGRAQGGETQYF.

The chain is built from TRBV7-9 and TRBJ1-1, with no clear D. Trimming cost V 0 bases and J 7 bases, with 9 bases left between them. This CDR3 has 13 amino acids. In germline, CDR1 is SEHNR, CDR2 FQNEAQ (reference sequence). The CDR3 protein is CASSLAPTLEAFF. As DNA, the CDR3 is TGTGCCAGCAGCTTAGCCCCTACTCTTGAAGCTTTCTTT.

This clonotype was recorded a few times. The chain joins TRBV5-1 to TRBJ2-3; D unclear. Germline V gene sequence: CDR1 SGHRS, CDR2 YFSETQ. V was clipped by 3 bases and J by 0 bases, with 11 bases between them. This CDR3 is 15 amino acids long. CDR3 in amino acids: CASSSLGFSTDTQYF. CDR3 nucleotide sequence: TGCGCCAGCAGCTCCCTGGGCTTTAGCACAGATACGCAGTATTTT.

V usage is TRBV6-2 or TRBV6-3 and J usage is TRBJ2-3; 10 bases line up with TRBD2. The CDR3 length is 15 residues. Germline CDR1 and CDR2: MNHEY and SVGEGT. V dropped 4 bases and J dropped 6; count of bases not matched to a gene: 7. This CDR3 reads CASSFSIAGGDTQYF. CDR3 nucleotide sequence: TGTGCCAGCAGTTTCTCAATAGCGGGAGGCGATACGCAGTATTTT.

This clonotype was picked up a small number of times. The CDR3 loop reads CASSKTRRETQYF. The CDR3 DNA sequence: TGTGCCAGCAGCAAGACTAGAAGGGAGACCCAGTACTTC. The chain joins TRBV12-3 or TRBV12-4 to TRBJ2-5; TRBD2 might be the D (6 bases). This CDR3 has 13 amino acids. Trimming removed 6 bases from V and 5 bases from J, with 13 bases in between.

This clonotype was counted ten times or more. In nucleotides, the CDR3 is TGCAGCGTTGTCGCCGGTAGGGAGGGAAACATTCAGTACTTC. It codes for CSVVAGREGNIQYF. The rearrangement joins TRBV29-1 to TRBJ2-4, with 7 bases identical to TRBD2. CDR3 length equals 14 residues. Germline CDR1 is SQVTM and CDR2 is ANQGSEA. Trimming cost V 4 bases and J 6 bases; bases outside gene matches: 9.

The rearrangement joins TRBV2 to TRBJ2-7; TRBD1 is a possible D gene (6 bases). The germline V and J ends were trimmed by 1 base and 6 bases, with 16 bases remaining between them. The CDR3 length is 15 residues. CDR1 and CDR2 from the germline V gene are SNHLY and FYNNEI. The CDR3 sequence: CASSEVWGPEGEQYF. CDR3 sequence (DNA): TGTGCCAGCAGTGAAGTGTGGGGGCCCGAGGGCGAGCAGTACTTC.

The sample holds many counts of this clonotype. This chain joins TRBV20-1 and TRBJ2-1; a weak D match, TRBD2 (5 bases). The V end was cut by 6 bases, the J end by 2 bases, with 5 bases between. The V gene's germline CDR1 is DFQATT and CDR2 SNEGSKA (reference sequence). The CDR3 runs to 11 residues. CDR3 protein: CSAGTYNEQFF. The DNA of the CDR3 is TGCAGTGCCGGGACCTACAATGAGCAGTTCTTC.

This clonotype was detected a few times. This chain links TRBV18 with TRBJ2-1, with D tentatively TRBD2 (5 bases). Trimming took 6 bases from V and 14 from J, leaving 20 bases between them. The CDR3 covers 13 residues. Germline CDR1 reads KGHSH; CDR2 reads LQKENI. The CDR3 DNA follows: TGTGCCAGCTCCCCGGAGCCGACCCCGGAGGAGTTCTTC. Protein: CASSPEPTPEEFF.

This clonotype was counted a few times. This chain links TRBV7-2 with TRBJ2-3; unclear D gene. Germline V CDR1 and CDR2: SGHTA, FQGNSA. Between the trimmed V and J ends, which lost 2 bases and 4 bases, there was a span of 10 bases. This CDR3 spans 14 amino acids. CDR3 sequence reads: CASSLKGPADTQYF. CDR3 nucleotides: TGTGCCAGCAGCTTAAAGGGTCCCGCAGATACGCAGTATTTT.

This clonotype was seen at least ten times. The chain joins TRBV14 to TRBJ2-1, with D perhaps matching TRBD2 (6 bases). The ends were cut back, 0 bases at V and 9 bases at J, with 24 bases in the middle. This CDR3 spans 18 amino acids. The germline V gene has CDR1 SGHDN and CDR2 FVKESK. In DNA, the CDR3 is TGTGCCAGCAGCCAAGAACTCTTCCCCCGGGACTTCCTTCCTGAGCAGTTCTTC. Its translation: CASSQELFPRDFLPEQFF.

This clonotype was seen repeatedly, ten times or more. The V call is TRBV4-3, the J call TRBJ2-1; D is possibly TRBD2 (6 bases). Trimming stripped 6 bases from V and 1 base from J, with 13 bases between. CDR1 is LGHNA, CDR2 YSLEER, per germline. This CDR3 has 15 residues. The CDR3 DNA reads as TGCGCCAGCAGTTACGGGACTTCTTCCTACAATGAGCAGTTCTTC. Protein sequence: CASSYGTSSYNEQFF.

The chain has TRBV27 and TRBJ2-7, with 10 bases fitting TRBD2. The CDR3 sequence is 13 residues long. Trimming took 6 bases from V and 5 from J; bases not matched to a gene: 4. The germline V gene encodes CDR1 MNHEY and CDR2 SMNVEV (reference sequence). The CDR3 DNA reads TGTGCCAGCAGCGGGACTAGCGTGAACGAGCAGTACTTC. It is translated as CASSGTSVNEQYF.

This clonotype was found many times. The V and J genes are TRBV6-2 or TRBV6-3 and TRBJ2-7, with D unclear. From germline, CDR1 is MNHEY and CDR2 SVGEGT. Trimming cost V 2 bases and J 1 base, with 9 bases left between them. The CDR3 length is 14 residues. The CDR3 reads CASSYTGYSYEQYF. The CDR3 coding sequence is TGTGCCAGCAGTTACACCGGTTATTCCTACGAGCAGTACTTC.

This clonotype has a handful of counts. The DNA for the CDR3 is TGTGCCAGCAGCTTCGGCTTCAGGGCTGGCTACACCTTC. Its translation is CASSFGFRAGYTF. The chain links TRBV7-2 to TRBJ1-2; the D gene is possibly TRBD1 (5 bases). Trimming left V 3 bases short and J 7 bases short, with 12 bases between. The length of the CDR3 is 13 residues. Germline lookup yields CDR1 SGHTA and CDR2 FQGNSA. Supplemented by reference TRBV7-2 and TRBJ1-2, the full variable domain reads GAGVSQSPSNKVTEKGKDVELRCDPISGHTALYWYRQSLGQGLEFLIYFQGNSAPDKSGLPSDRFSAERTGGSVSTLTIQRTQQEDSAVYLCASSFGFRAGYTFGSGTRLTVV.

CDR3 nucleotide sequence: TGTGCCAGCAGTTATCCCGGACAGTTCTACGAGCAGTACTTC. Amino acids: CASSYPGQFYEQYF. The J gene is TRBJ2-7, the V gene TRBV28; the D gene is possibly TRBD1 (6 bases). CDR3 size: 14 residues. Germline-derived CDR1 and CDR2 are MDHEN and SYDVKM. Trimming cost V 4 bases and J 3 bases, with 13 bases left between them.

The table lists this clonotype with many counts. J is TRBJ2-1 and V is TRBV27; 9 bases align to TRBD2. The CDR3 contains 15 residues. J gave up 2 bases and V 2 bases, and 1 base lay outside the gene matches. Germline CDR1 MNHEY, CDR2 SMNVEV (reference sequence). The CDR3 nucleotides are TGTGCCAGCAGTTTACGCGGGGGGGCCTACAATGAGCAGTTCTTC. Encoded protein: CASSLRGGAYNEQFF.

This clonotype occurred many times. The chain combines TRBV6-1 with TRBJ1-5; 7 bases agree with TRBD1. V dropped 5 bases and J dropped 5; count of bases not matched to a gene: 6. The germline CDR1 and CDR2 sequences are MNHNS and SASEGT. This CDR3 has 14 amino acids. CDR3 coding DNA: TGTGCCAGCAGTCGGAGACAGGGCTATCAGCCCCAGCATTTT. It encodes CASSRRQGYQPQHF.

The V gene is TRBV7-8, the J gene TRBJ1-1; 7 positions match TRBD1. This CDR3 comprises 19 residues. The V segment lost 4 bases and the J segment 1 base; nucleotides outside the gene matches: 18. The germline V gene encodes CDR1 SGHVS and CDR2 FQNEAQ. CDR3 in amino acids: CASSSAPGTAPIGNTEAFF. The DNA of the CDR3 is TGTGCCAGCAGCTCAGCCCCCGGGACAGCACCTATTGGGAACACTGAAGCTTTCTTT.

This clonotype has a handful of counts. The chain links TRBV2 to TRBJ1-6; weak D call: TRBD1 (6 bases). The germline V gene has CDR1 SNHLY and CDR2 FYNNEI. CDR3 length: 15 amino acids. Trimming stripped 7 bases from V and 2 bases from J, with 12 bases between. CDR3 sequence reads: CASTSRDTYNSPLHF. DNA of the CDR3: TGTGCCAGCACTTCTAGGGACACCTATAATTCACCCCTCCACTTT. Looking up the rest from reference TRBV2 and TRBJ1-6 gives the full variable domain: EPEVTQTPSHQVTQMGQEVILRCVPISNHLYFYWYRQILGQKVEFLVSFYNNEISEKSEIFDDQFSVERPDGSNFTLKIRSTKLEDSAMYFCASTSRDTYNSPLHFGNGTRLTVT.

This clonotype was seen a handful of times. Here the CDR3 DNA reads TGTGCCAGCAGTCCGACGGAATCTTCCAAAAACATTCAGTACTTC. Translation: CASSPTESSKNIQYF. V and J are TRBV28 and TRBJ2-4; D call uncertain. V lost 5 bases and J lost 2, with 13 bases in between. The CDR3 has 15 residues. Per germline, CDR1 MDHEN and CDR2 SYDVKM.

This chain links TRBV7-8 with TRBJ2-3; no reliable D call. The germline V gene has CDR1 SGHVS and CDR2 FQNEAQ. V was clipped by 2 bases and J by 0 bases, with 15 bases between them. This CDR3 has 17 residues. The CDR3 loop is CASSLRLGFDSTDTQYF. The CDR3 nucleotides read TGTGCCAGCAGCTTAAGATTGGGCTTCGACAGCACAGATACGCAGTATTTT.

The genes are TRBV29-1 and TRBJ2-4; 7 nucleotides agree with TRBD1. The germline gives CDR1 SQVTM, CDR2 ANQGSEA. This CDR3 is 14 amino acids long. Germline trimming cut 6 bases from V and 2 bases from J; bases unmatched to any gene: 7. CDR3 loop: CSVETGLTKNIQYF. The DNA for the CDR3 is TGCAGCGTGGAGACAGGGCTAACCAAAAACATTCAGTACTTC.

The chain links TRBV28 to TRBJ1-2; no reliable D call. This CDR3 is built from 13 residues. Trimming removed 5 bases at V and 4 bases at J, with 11 bases between. CDR1 MDHEN and CDR2 SYDVKM come from the germline V gene. Written as DNA, the CDR3 is TGTGCCAGCAGTCAAACCTCGGTCTATGGCTACACCTTC. Its protein is CASSQTSVYGYTF.

V is TRBV30 and J is TRBJ1-2; D is uncertain. V was clipped by 1 base and J by 6 bases, with 6 bases between them. The CDR3 totals 11 residues. CDR1 GTSNPN and CDR2 SVGIG come from the germline V gene (reference sequence). CDR3 protein: CAWSERDGYTF. The CDR3 DNA reads as TGTGCCTGGAGTGAAAGGGATGGCTACACCTTC.

This clonotype came up a few times. The chain couples TRBV20-1 to TRBJ2-5; TRBD1 is a possible D gene (5 bases). Per the germline V gene, CDR1 is DFQATT and CDR2 is SNEGSKA (reference sequence). The V and J ends lost 5 bases and 2 bases respectively, with 15 bases between them. CDR3 length equals 14 residues. In DNA form, the CDR3 reads TGCAGTGCTCCGCAGGGCGTAGGGCAAGAGACCCAGTACTTC. Translated: CSAPQGVGQETQYF.

This clonotype was counted only a few times. V and J are TRBV21-1 and TRBJ2-3; TRBD1, as called in the table, went unchecked against the DNA. TRBV21-1 is labeled a pseudogene. The CDR3 length is 15 residues. This chain's CDR3 is CASSNGPKHTDTQYF. DNA for the CDR3: TGTGCCAGCAGCAATGGCCCCAAACACACAGATACGCAGTATTTT.